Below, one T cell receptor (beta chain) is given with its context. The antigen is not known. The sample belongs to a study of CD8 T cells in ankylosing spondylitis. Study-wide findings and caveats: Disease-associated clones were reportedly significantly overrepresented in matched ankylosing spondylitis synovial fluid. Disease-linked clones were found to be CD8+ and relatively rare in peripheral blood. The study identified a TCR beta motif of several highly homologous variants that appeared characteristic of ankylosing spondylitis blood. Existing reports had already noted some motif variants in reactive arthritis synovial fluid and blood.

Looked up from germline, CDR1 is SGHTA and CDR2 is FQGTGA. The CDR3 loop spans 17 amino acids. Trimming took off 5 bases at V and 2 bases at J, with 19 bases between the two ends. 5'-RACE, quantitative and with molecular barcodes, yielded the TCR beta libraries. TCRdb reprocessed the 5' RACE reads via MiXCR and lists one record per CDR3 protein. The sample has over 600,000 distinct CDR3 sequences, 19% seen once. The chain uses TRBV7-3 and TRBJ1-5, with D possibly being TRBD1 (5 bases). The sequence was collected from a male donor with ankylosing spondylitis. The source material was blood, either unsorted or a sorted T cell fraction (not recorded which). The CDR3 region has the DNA TGTGCCAGCAGCCTGTCGACAGAGGATTGTTGCAATCAGCCCCAGCATTTT. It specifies CASSLSTEDCCNQPQHF.